This note documents a single T cell receptor (beta chain) sequence. These data originate in a study of cytomegalovirus exposure and HLA in healthy donors. Vbeta (60) and Jbeta (13) primers were used in the PCR. Assay used: immunoSEQ multiplex PCR; TCRdb lists only in-frame clones, some missing. Among some 160,000 clones listed, around three quarters were seen once. The CDR3 has 15 amino acids. V shed 2 bases and J shed 0 bases, with 6 bases lying between them. Germline V CDR1 and CDR2: SGHRS, YFSETQ. The sequenced sample was PBMCs. This chain links TRBV5-1 with TRBJ2-6; D gene uncertain. This receptor was identified in a woman in her thirties in good health and CMV-seronegative. Written as DNA, the CDR3 is TGCGCCAGCAGCTTCTTCGGCTCTGGGGCCAACGTCCTGACTTTC. The encoded protein is CASSFFGSGANVLTF.